Listed below are T cell receptor beta chains from one sample, sequenced in a study of T cells in Graves' hyperthyroidism and ophthalmopathy. TCRdb analysed the multiplex PCR reads with MiXCR anew, one entry per CDR3 protein. Found here are 700,000 or so distinct CDR3 sequences, roughly 14% of them singletons; the top ten hold roughly an eighth. The sequenced material came from blood. The receptors here all came from a woman aged 45 to 65 with Graves' ophthalmopathy. CDR3s include the opening cysteine and the closing phenylalanine or tryptophan. A D gene is named only where the DNA matches it firmly. Part of the rows lack a size; the others show once, few, many or a class for expanded clones.

V gene	D gene	clone size	J gene	CDR3 DNA	CDR3 protein
TRBV5-1	TRBD2	NA	TRBJ2-7	TGCGCCAGCAGCTTGGTTAGCGGGAGTTCAGTCCGCGAGCAGTACTTC	CASSLVSGSSVREQYF
TRBV28	TRBD1	NA	TRBJ1-5	TGTGCCAGCAGTTCGCGGACAGGAGTAAGCAATCAGCCCCAGCATTTT	CASSSRTGVSNQPQHF
TRBV12-3/TRBV12-4	NA	few	TRBJ1-3	TGTGCCAGCAGGGCCCATGACTCTGGAAACACCATATATTTT	CASRAHDSGNTIYF
TRBV20-1	TRBD1	many	TRBJ1-1	TGCAGTGCCCCCCAACACGCGACAGGGATGAACACTGAAGCTTTCTTT	CSAPQHATGMNTEAFF
TRBV11-2	TRBD2	once	TRBJ2-2	TGTGCCAGCAGCAACCTAGCGGGAGTTACCGGGGAGCTGTTTTTT	CASSNLAGVTGELFF
TRBV11-2	NA	many	TRBJ2-7	TGTGCCAGCAACCCTGTGGGCAGCGCAGGTTTCGAGCAGTACTTC	CASNPVGSAGFEQYF
TRBV20-1	TRBD2	few	TRBJ2-1	TGCAGTGCTACATTAGCGGGAGTAAGGAATGAGCAGTTCTTC	CSATLAGVRNEQFF
TRBV5-1	TRBD1	few	TRBJ1-2	TGCGCCAGCAGCTTGTCAGGACAGGGGGCTACTAACTATGGCTACACCTTC	CASSLSGQGATNYGYTF
TRBV5-6	TRBD2	many	TRBJ2-3	TGTGCCAGCAGCTTGCCCGGACTAGCTGAAGTAGATACGCAGTATTTT	CASSLPGLAEVDTQYF
TRBV28	NA	many	TRBJ1-1	TGTGCCAGCAGGTTACACACTGAAGCTTTCTTT	CASRLHTEAFF
TRBV6-1	TRBD1	many	TRBJ1-5	TGTGCCAGCACCACAACAGGGGGCAGCCAGCCCCAGCATTTT	CASTTTGGSQPQHF
TRBV6-1	TRBD1	few	TRBJ2-7	TGTGCCAGCAACGAGGACAGGGGGCACAACGAGCAGTACTTC	CASNEDRGHNEQYF
TRBV6-6	NA	many	TRBJ2-2	TGTGCCAGCAGTTACTACAACACCGGGGAGCTGTTTTTT	CASSYYNTGELFF
TRBV9	TRBD2	NA	TRBJ2-7	TGTGCCAGCAGCCGGACTAGCGGGATACCGCCTGTCGAGCAGTACTTC	CASSRTSGIPPVEQYF
TRBV14	NA	few	TRBJ1-2	TGTGCCAGCAGCATGGGACATGCCTATGGCTACACCTTC	CASSMGHAYGYTF
TRBV6-1	TRBD2	few	TRBJ2-7	TGTGCCAGCAGTTCGGCGGGAGGGCCAAGTGAGCAGTACTTC	CASSSAGGPSEQYF
TRBV28	NA	many	TRBJ1-4	TGTGCCAGCATGAGCACGGCTAATGAAAAACTGTTTTTT	CASMSTANEKLFF
TRBV2	TRBD1	NA	TRBJ2-7	TGTGCCAGCAGTGCGACAGGGCTTGGGTACGAGCAGTACTTC	CASSATGLGYEQYF
TRBV2	TRBD2	many	TRBJ2-1	TGTGCCCGCCAAGTTCGAAGCGGGACCTACAATGAGCAGTTCTTC	CARQVRSGTYNEQFF
TRBV27	TRBD2	NA	TRBJ2-3	TGTGCCAGCAGTTTATCTTTTCGGGAGGTCCCAGATACGCAGTATTTT	CASSLSFREVPDTQYF
TRBV2	NA	many	TRBJ2-7	TGTGCCAGCGTACCAAGGGGGTCCTACGAGCAGTACTTC	CASVPRGSYEQYF
TRBV15	NA	NA	TRBJ2-5	TGTGCCACCAGCTCAAGAGAGACCCAGTACTTC	CATSSRETQYF
TRBV2	NA	NA	TRBJ1-5	TGTGCCAGCAGGATGACACGGGTCGAGCAGCCCCAGCATTTT	CASRMTRVEQPQHF
TRBV12-3/TRBV12-4	NA	many	TRBJ1-2	TGTGCCAGCAGTTTCGGCCGCCGGGAGAACTATGGCTACACCTTC	CASSFGRRENYGYTF
TRBV29-1	NA	many	TRBJ2-7	TGCAGCGTAGCCCGCAGACAGAGCTACGAGCAGTACTTC	CSVARRQSYEQYF
TRBV2	TRBD2	many	TRBJ2-7	TGTGCCAGCACTATGGGACTAGCGGGCTCCTACGAGCAGTACTTC	CASTMGLAGSYEQYF
TRBV14	TRBD1	NA	TRBJ1-1	TGTGCCAGCAGCAGAAGACAGGGCACCATGAACACTGAAGCTTTCTTT	CASSRRQGTMNTEAFF
TRBV6-2/TRBV6-3	NA	NA	TRBJ1-1	TGTGCCAGCAGCCTTTCAGTACGGGGTGAAGCTTTCTTT	CASSLSVRGEAFF
TRBV6-1	TRBD1	few	TRBJ2-7	TGTGCCAGCAGTGAATTCAAGGGACAGGGGAAATACGAGCAGTACTTC	CASSEFKGQGKYEQYF
TRBV30	NA	many	TRBJ2-7	TGTGCCTGCCACCGGGACTCATCCTACGAGCAGTACTTC	CACHRDSSYEQYF
TRBV27	TRBD1	many	TRBJ1-2	TGTGCCAGCAGTTCTAGGAGGGGGCTCTGGTATGGCTACACCTTC	CASSSRRGLWYGYTF
TRBV29-1	TRBD2	many	TRBJ2-7	TGCAGCGTTGCGGTAGGCGGGAGGGTCCGCGAGCAGTACTTC	CSVAVGGRVREQYF
TRBV15	NA	many	TRBJ2-1	TGTGCCACCAGCAGAGATCGGCAGGGGGGCTACAATGAGCAGTTCTTC	CATSRDRQGGYNEQFF
TRBV27	TRBD1	many	TRBJ1-5	TGTGCCAGCAGTTTAAGGACAGGGATCAATCAGCCCCAGCATTTT	CASSLRTGINQPQHF
TRBV6-1	TRBD2	NA	TRBJ2-2	TGTGCCAGCAGAGCCGGACTAGCGGGAGCCGGGGAGCTGTTTTTT	CASRAGLAGAGELFF
TRBV20-1	TRBD2	NA	TRBJ2-1	TGCAGTGCTAGAGTCCACGGGACTAGCGGTTACAATGAGCAGTTCTTC	CSARVHGTSGYNEQFF
TRBV5-1	NA	NA	TRBJ2-7	TGCGCCAGCCACCGGAACAGTAACTACGAGCAGTACTTC	CASHRNSNYEQYF
TRBV6-2/TRBV6-3	NA	many	TRBJ2-2	TGTGCCAGCAGTCAAAGGGGATTCGGAAACACCGGGGAGCTGTTTTTT	CASSQRGFGNTGELFF
TRBV12-3/TRBV12-4	TRBD1	many	TRBJ2-7	TGTGCCAGCAGTCCCCGGACAGGGGCCCTTACCTACGAGCAGTACTTC	CASSPRTGALTYEQYF
TRBV6-1	NA	NA	TRBJ1-2	TGTGCCAGCAGGGACACAAGTTATGGCTACACCTTC	CASRDTSYGYTF
TRBV2	NA	NA	TRBJ1-2	TGTGCCAGCAGTGAAACGCCACGCGGCGGCTACACCTTC	CASSETPRGGYTF
TRBV29-1	NA	NA	TRBJ2-6	TGCAGCGTTGATTTGGGGGGCACTGGGGCCAACGTCCTGACTTTC	CSVDLGGTGANVLTF
TRBV12-5	NA	NA	TRBJ2-5	TGTGCTAGTGGTACAGCGTACCAAGAGACCCAGTACTTC	CASGTAYQETQYF
TRBV7-3	TRBD1	NA	TRBJ1-1	TGTGCCAGCAGCAAGCGACCGGGACAGATGAACACTGAAGCTTTCTTT	CASSKRPGQMNTEAFF
TRBV7-2	NA	few	TRBJ2-2	TGTGCCAGCAGCTTAGTTCTAGAGACCGGGGAGCTGTTTTTT	CASSLVLETGELFF
TRBV4-3	TRBD2	many	TRBJ2-3	TGCGCCAGCAGCCAGGGACTAGCGGGAGCGGCAGATACGCAGTATTTT	CASSQGLAGAADTQYF
TRBV27	NA	many	TRBJ2-7	TGTGCCAGCAGCTTAGACAGCTCCTACGAGCAGTACTTC	CASSLDSSYEQYF
TRBV20-1	TRBD1	NA	TRBJ1-2	TGCAGTGCTAGAGCAAACGGGACAGGGTTCATGTGGTATGGCTACACCTTC	CSARANGTGFMWYGYTF
TRBV7-3	TRBD2	many	TRBJ2-7	TGTGCCAGCAGCTTAAGGGCGGGAGAATACTACGAGCAGTACTTC	CASSLRAGEYYEQYF
TRBV12-3/TRBV12-4	NA	once	TRBJ2-3	TGTGCCAGCAGACTAGGGGGACGAAGGGATACGCAGTATTTT	CASRLGGRRDTQYF
TRBV20-1	TRBD1	many	TRBJ2-7	TGCAGTGCTAGAGTTGAAACAGGGGGCTACGAGCAGTACTTC	CSARVETGGYEQYF
TRBV20-1	NA	few	TRBJ2-5	TGCAGTGCTAGAGATCTTGCGGCTAGCTGGGGGACCCAGTACTTC	CSARDLAASWGTQYF